This is a list of T cell receptor beta chains from one sample in a study of T cell responses to AZD1222 COVID-19 vaccine. The method was immunoSEQ multiplex PCR; TCRdb's version includes in-frame clones alone and lacks a portion of them. Among about 150,000 clones, roughly 94% were seen once, and the ten largest hold around 1.3%. The material sequenced was peripheral blood, taken on day 0 of AZD1222 vaccination. The receptor set was obtained from an adult in good health. The CDR3 runs from the conserved cysteine through the conserved F or W. D genes are given only for firm matches. Rows may omit the clone size; those that give it use once, few, many or a size class.

j_call	d_call	clone_size	v_call	cdr3_nt	cdr3_aa
TRBJ2-2	.	.	TRBV18	TGTGCCAGCTCACCACTGGTCAGCGGGGAGCTGTTTTTT	CASSPLVSGELFF
TRBJ2-3	TRBD2	once	TRBV7-6	TGTGCCAGCAGCCGACTAGCGGGGGGATTTAGCACAGATACGCAGTATTTT	CASSRLAGGFSTDTQYF
TRBJ1-6	.	.	TRBV5-4	TGTGCCAGCAGCTTGGGACTGGATAATTCACCCCTCCACTTT	CASSLGLDNSPLHF
TRBJ1-5	TRBD1	once	TRBV3-1/TRBV3-2	TGTGCCAGCAGCCAATCCCCAGGGACAGGGGTCAATCAGCCCCAGCATTTT	CASSQSPGTGVNQPQHF
TRBJ2-1	TRBD2	few	TRBV7-2	TGTGCCAGCAGCCCGTTCCCGGGACTAGCGGGAGCCAATGAGCAGTTCTTC	CASSPFPGLAGANEQFF
TRBJ1-5	.	.	TRBV4-2	TGTGCCAGCAGCCCAGGAACAGGGAGCAATCAGCCCCAGCATTTT	CASSPGTGSNQPQHF
TRBJ2-1	TRBD2	.	TRBV19	TGTGCCAGTAAGCCCCTTTGGACTAGCGGAAATGAGCAGTTCTTC	CASKPLWTSGNEQFF
TRBJ2-5	TRBD1	.	TRBV7-2	TGTGCCAGCAGCCTCATGACAGGGGTCCAAGAGACCCAGTACTTC	CASSLMTGVQETQYF
TRBJ2-3	.	.	TRBV9	TGTGCCAGCAGCCGAGGGGGGGCATGGGGCACAGATACGCAGTATTTT	CASSRGGAWGTDTQYF
TRBJ2-1	.	.	TRBV28	TGTGCCAGCAGTCCCCGAGTCGTCAATGAGCAGTTCTTC	CASSPRVVNEQFF